Sequencing of this TCR beta chain was carried out in a study of blood T cell repertoires in COVID-19. For this clone: The same CDR3 also results from other DNA sequences found in this sample.

The germline V gene encodes CDR1 MNHEY and CDR2 SMNVEV (reference sequence). This CDR3 spans 15 amino acids. Trimming at V came to 6 bases and at J to 1 base, leaving 3 bases not matched to a gene. Using immunoSEQ multiplex PCR, the repertoire was profiled, and TCRdb retains in-frame clones only, with some absent. The sample lists some 170,000 clones; more than 85% were seen once. The material sequenced was PBMCs or T cells enriched from blood (not recorded which). The chain carries TRBV27 and TRBJ2-3; the match to TRBD2 covers 11 bases. The TCR comes from a human donor with acute COVID-19. The donor label of this sample is uncertain. In nucleotides, the CDR3 is TGTGCCAGCAGCCCTAGCGGGGGGCGCACAGATACGCAGTATTTT. It translates to CASSPSGGRTDTQYF.